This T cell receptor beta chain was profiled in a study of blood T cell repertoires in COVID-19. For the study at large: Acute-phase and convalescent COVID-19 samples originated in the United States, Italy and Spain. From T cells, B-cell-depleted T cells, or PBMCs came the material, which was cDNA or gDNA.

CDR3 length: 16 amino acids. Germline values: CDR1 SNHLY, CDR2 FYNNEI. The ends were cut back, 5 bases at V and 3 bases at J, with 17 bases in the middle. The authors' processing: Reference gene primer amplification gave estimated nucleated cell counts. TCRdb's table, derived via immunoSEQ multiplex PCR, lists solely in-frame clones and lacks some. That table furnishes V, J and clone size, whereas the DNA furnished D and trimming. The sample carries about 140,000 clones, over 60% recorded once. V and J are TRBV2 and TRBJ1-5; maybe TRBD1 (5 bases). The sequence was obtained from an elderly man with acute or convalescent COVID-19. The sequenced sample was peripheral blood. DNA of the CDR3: TGTGCCAGCAGTCCTATAGGACAAGGTATCAATCAGCCCCAGCATTTT. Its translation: CASSPIGQGINQPQHF.